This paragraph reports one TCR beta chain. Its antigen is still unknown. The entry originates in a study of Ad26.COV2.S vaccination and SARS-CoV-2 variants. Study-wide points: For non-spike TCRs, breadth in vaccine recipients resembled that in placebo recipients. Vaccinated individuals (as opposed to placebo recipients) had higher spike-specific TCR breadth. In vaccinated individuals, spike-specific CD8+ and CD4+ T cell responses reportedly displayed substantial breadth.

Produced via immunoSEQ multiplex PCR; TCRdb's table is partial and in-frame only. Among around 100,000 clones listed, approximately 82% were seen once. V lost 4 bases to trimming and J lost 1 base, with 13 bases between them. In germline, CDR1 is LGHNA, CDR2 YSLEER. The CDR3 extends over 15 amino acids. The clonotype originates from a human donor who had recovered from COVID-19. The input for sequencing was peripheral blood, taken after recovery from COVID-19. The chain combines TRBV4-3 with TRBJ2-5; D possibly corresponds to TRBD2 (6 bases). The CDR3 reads CASSRGTPSQETQYF. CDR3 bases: TGCGCCAGCAGCCGCGGGACTCCCTCCCAAGAGACCCAGTACTTC.